This T cell receptor (beta chain) is from a study of spatial heterogeneity in lung cancer. Study background: The average count in raw reads for each unique TCR and UMI combination exceeded eight appearances. Study findings and constraints: Counts of expanded intratumoral alpha and beta TCRs tracked tumor mutation counts.

Trimming left V 6 bases short and J 5 bases short, with 8 bases between. The germline CDR1 and CDR2 sequences are SGHRS and YFSETQ. The CDR3 is 11 residues long. Sample share makes this clonotype medium-sized. Its target is unknown. The library was built for alpha chains, so this beta chain is an off-target read and its size means little. The time point denotes: sample taken at primary tumor resection. TCRdb analysed the 5' RACE reads with MiXCR anew, one entry per CDR3 protein. The table records approximately 8,800 distinct CDR3 sequences, roughly an eighth of them present only once. The clonotype originates from a male donor with early-stage non-small cell lung cancer. The chain links TRBV5-1 to TRBJ2-5; D is ambiguous. Sequenced material: lung tumor tissue, taken at surgery. Here the CDR3 reads CASMWLETQYF. The CDR3 bases are TGCGCCAGCATGTGGCTGGAGACCCAGTACTTC.